The rows below give T cell receptor beta chains drawn from one sample of a study of radiotherapy plus CTLA-4 blockade in lung cancer. Repertoires were generated with immunoSEQ multiplex PCR, while TCRdb's copy carries only in-frame clones and drops some. The table records about 55,000 clones, about 80% of them present only once. Sequencing used peripheral blood, obtained from a patient treated with radiotherapy plus ipilimumab. The receptor source for this set is a human donor with non-small cell lung cancer whose response to radiotherapy plus ipilimumab could not be evaluated. Both conserved end residues are part of each CDR3. Fields, in order: V gene, clone size, J gene, D gene, CDR3 DNA, CDR3 protein. D genes are given only for firm matches. Not all rows give a size; the values are once, few, many and, for expanded clones, a class.

TRBV29-1	NA	TRBJ2-2	NA	TGCAGCGTAAGCTTTGAGGGGGAGCTGTTTTTT	CSVSFEGELFF
TRBV4-1	NA	TRBJ2-1	NA	TGCGCCAGCAGCCAGAGGGCTGTCGATGAGCAGTTCTTC	CASSQRAVDEQFF
TRBV7-2	NA	TRBJ1-2	NA	TGTGCCAGCAGCTTAGAAAGGGGCCACTTGATGGGCTACACCTTC	CASSLERGHLMGYTF
TRBV10-3	NA	TRBJ2-3	NA	TGTGCCATCAGTGAGGGTCAGGGGACAGATACGCAGTATTTT	CAISEGQGTDTQYF
TRBV5-4	NA	TRBJ2-5	NA	TGTGCCAGCAGCTTGGCGGGGATGGAGACCCAGTACTTC	CASSLAGMETQYF
TRBV5-1	once	TRBJ2-5	TRBD1	TGCGCCAGCAGCCGGACAGGAGAGACCCAGTACTTC	CASSRTGETQYF
TRBV10-1	NA	TRBJ2-1	TRBD2	TGCGCCAGCAGCCTTAGCGGGAGGAGTGAGCAGTTCTTC	CASSLSGRSEQFF
TRBV10-3	NA	TRBJ2-1	NA	TGTGCCATCAGTACAACATTAACGGAGGGCAATGAGCAGTTCTTC	CAISTTLTEGNEQFF
TRBV7-2	NA	TRBJ2-7	TRBD1	TGTGCCAGCAGCCGGGGACAGGCCTACGAGCAGTACTTC	CASSRGQAYEQYF
TRBV7-2	NA	TRBJ2-1	NA	TGTGCCAGCAGCTTAACTTGGGCCGATGAGCAGTTCTTC	CASSLTWADEQFF
TRBV19	NA	TRBJ2-1	TRBD2	TGTGCCAGTAGTGAATTAGCGGGAGGGCCGGAGGAGGGTGAGCAGTTCTTC	CASSELAGGPEEGEQFF
TRBV19	NA	TRBJ1-2	NA	TGTGCCAGTATCCCCGCCGGGGGTAACTATGGCTACACCTTC	CASIPAGGNYGYTF
TRBV7-2	NA	TRBJ2-1	TRBD1	TGTGCCAGCAGCTTAAGGGGGCAGGGAAATTACAATGAGCAGTTCTTC	CASSLRGQGNYNEQFF
TRBV5-1	NA	TRBJ2-2	TRBD2	TGCGCCAGCAGCTTGTTAGCGGGAGGGACTGGGGAGCTGTTTTTT	CASSLLAGGTGELFF
TRBV7-2	once	TRBJ2-1	TRBD2	TGTGCCAGCAGCTTCTTTCCGGGACTAGCGGGATACAATGAGCAGTTCTTC	CASSFFPGLAGYNEQFF
TRBV4-3	NA	TRBJ1-3	TRBD1	TGCGCCAGCAGCCAAGATAGGACAGGGGGAAGGACCATATATTTT	CASSQDRTGGRTIYF
TRBV25-1	once	TRBJ2-3	NA	TGTGCCAGCAGTGAGGGGGCCGTGAATACGCAGTATTTT	CASSEGAVNTQYF
TRBV7-2	NA	TRBJ1-6	TRBD1	TGTGCCAGCAGCCGACAGGGGGGGATTTCACCCCTCCACTTT	CASSRQGGISPLHF
TRBV7-2	NA	TRBJ2-3	TRBD2	TGTGCCAGCAGCTTAGGAGGGAGCGGGGGGGGAACAGATACGCAGTATTTT	CASSLGGSGGGTDTQYF
TRBV18	NA	TRBJ1-3	TRBD1	TGTGCCAGCTCACCAGGACAGGGGGCTGCTGGTGGAAACACCATATATTTT	CASSPGQGAAGGNTIYF
TRBV30	few	TRBJ1-2	NA	TGTGCCCAAATCGGAGGTCACGATCCGGCGTATGGCTACACCTTC	CAQIGGHDPAYGYTF
TRBV4-2	few	TRBJ1-1	NA	TGTGCCAGCAGCCGTAGCAGGGAGGGAACTGAAGCTTTCTTT	CASSRSREGTEAFF
TRBV20-1	NA	TRBJ2-7	TRBD1	TGCAGTGCGGGGACAGTAGACGAGCAGTACTTC	CSAGTVDEQYF
TRBV9	NA	TRBJ1-1	TRBD1	TGTGCCAGCAGCGCAATATCCCCCGGACAGGATCAGGCTTTCTTT	CASSAISPGQDQAFF
TRBV25-1	few	TRBJ2-7	TRBD2	TGTGCCAGCACTAGCGGGCCCTCCTACGAGCAGTACTTC	CASTSGPSYEQYF
TRBV6-1	NA	TRBJ1-2	TRBD1	TGTGCCAGCAGCGACCCAGGGGGTGGCTATGGCTACACCTTC	CASSDPGGGYGYTF
TRBV25-1	few	TRBJ2-5	TRBD1	TGTGCCAGCAGCTTGCCGGGACAGGGGGCTAAAGAGACCCAGTACTTC	CASSLPGQGAKETQYF
TRBV6-1	NA	TRBJ2-3	TRBD2	TGTGCCAGCTCGACTAGCGGTGAGCAAGATACGCAGTATTTT	CASSTSGEQDTQYF
TRBV7-9	NA	TRBJ2-5	TRBD1	TGTGCCAGCAGCGGGGACAGTCTGCAAGAGACCCAGTACTTC	CASSGDSLQETQYF
TRBV7-6	NA	TRBJ2-3	TRBD2	TGTGCCAGCAGCTTAATGGCGGCGGGGGTGGGCACAGATACGCAGTATTTT	CASSLMAAGVGTDTQYF
TRBV7-2	NA	TRBJ2-3	TRBD2	TGTGCCAGCAGGAGGGCGGGAGAAAGCACAGATACGCAGTATTTT	CASRRAGESTDTQYF
TRBV30	NA	TRBJ2-7	TRBD1	TGTGCCTGGAGCTACAGGGGACCCTACGAGCAGTACTTC	CAWSYRGPYEQYF
TRBV4-3	NA	TRBJ1-1	TRBD1	TGCGCCAGCAGCCGGAACGGACAGGGGACTGAAGCTTTCTTT	CASSRNGQGTEAFF
TRBV28	NA	TRBJ2-7	NA	TGTGCCAGCAGTTTACCAGCCCTAGGACTCGGCGGGCAGTACTTC	CASSLPALGLGGQYF
TRBV2	NA	TRBJ2-7	NA	TGTGCCAGCAGTGAAGTAACGGGGGGCCCCTACGAGCAGTACTTC	CASSEVTGGPYEQYF
TRBV4-3	NA	TRBJ2-1	TRBD2	TGCGCCAGCAGCCAAGATCCTACTAGCGGGTATTACAATGAGCAGTTCTTC	CASSQDPTSGYYNEQFF
TRBV6-1	NA	TRBJ1-1	NA	TGTGCCAGCAGTTCGTCCCCTACGAGGAGCGCTTTCTTT	CASSSSPTRSAFF